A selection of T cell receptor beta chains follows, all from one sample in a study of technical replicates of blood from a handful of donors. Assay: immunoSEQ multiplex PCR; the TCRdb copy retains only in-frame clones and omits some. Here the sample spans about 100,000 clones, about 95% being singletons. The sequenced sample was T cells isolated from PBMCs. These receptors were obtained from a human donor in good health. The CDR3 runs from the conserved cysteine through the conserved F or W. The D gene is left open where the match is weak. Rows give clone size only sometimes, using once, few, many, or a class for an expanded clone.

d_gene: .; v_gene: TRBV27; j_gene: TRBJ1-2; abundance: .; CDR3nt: TGTGCCAGCAGTTTATCGGGGGCAGGAAGAAGGGGCTACACCTTC; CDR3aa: CASSLSGAGRRGYTF
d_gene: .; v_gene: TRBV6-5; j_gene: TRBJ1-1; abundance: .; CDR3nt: TGTGCCAGCAGTCCCATATACATGAACACTGAAGCTTTCTTT; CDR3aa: CASSPIYMNTEAFF
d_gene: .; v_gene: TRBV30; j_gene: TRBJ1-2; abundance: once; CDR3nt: TGTGCCTGGAGTGTAGTGTCGGTTGGCTACACCTTC; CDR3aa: CAWSVVSVGYTF
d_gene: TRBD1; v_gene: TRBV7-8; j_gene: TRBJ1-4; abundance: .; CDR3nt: TGTGCCAGCAGTTCAGCGACAGGGAAAGGCGAAAAACTGTTTTTT; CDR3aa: CASSSATGKGEKLFF
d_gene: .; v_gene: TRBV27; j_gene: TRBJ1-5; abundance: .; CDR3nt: TGTGCCAGCAAGGGGGGCAATCAGCCCCAGCATTTT; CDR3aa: CASKGGNQPQHF
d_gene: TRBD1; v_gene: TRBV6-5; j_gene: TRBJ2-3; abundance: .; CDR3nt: TGTGCCAGCAGAATTCTCGGGACAGGGATAGATACGCAGTATTTT; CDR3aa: CASRILGTGIDTQYF
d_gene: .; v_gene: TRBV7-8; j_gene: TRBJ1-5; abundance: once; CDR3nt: TGTGCCAGCAGCCCGGGGGGGAATCAGCCCCAGCATTTT; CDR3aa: CASSPGGNQPQHF
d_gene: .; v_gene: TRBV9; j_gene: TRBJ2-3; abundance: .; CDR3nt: TGTGCCAGCAGTGACACCACAGATACGCAGTATTTT; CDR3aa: CASSDTTDTQYF
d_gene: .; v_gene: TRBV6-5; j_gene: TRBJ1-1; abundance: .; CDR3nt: TGTGCCAGCAGTTACTCTAGCGATAGGGCGACTTTCTTT; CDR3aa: CASSYSSDRATFF
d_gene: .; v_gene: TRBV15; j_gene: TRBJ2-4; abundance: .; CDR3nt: TGTGCCACCAGCATATGGGCCCCTGAGGGGGTTCAGTACTTC; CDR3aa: CATSIWAPEGVQYF
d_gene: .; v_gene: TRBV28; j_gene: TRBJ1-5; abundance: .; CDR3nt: TGTGCCAGCAGCCGAACAGGGTTTGGCAATCAGCCCCAGCATTTT; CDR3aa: CASSRTGFGNQPQHF
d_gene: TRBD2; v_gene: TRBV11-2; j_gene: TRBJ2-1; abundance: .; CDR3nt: TGTGCCAGCAGCTTTCGCGGTGCGGGAGGGCAAGGCAATGAGCAGTTCTTC; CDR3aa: CASSFRGAGGQGNEQFF
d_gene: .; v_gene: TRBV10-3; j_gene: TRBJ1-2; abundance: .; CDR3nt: TGTGCCATCAGTGACTCCGCGGTGGGGCCGGAGGGCTACACCTTC; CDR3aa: CAISDSAVGPEGYTF
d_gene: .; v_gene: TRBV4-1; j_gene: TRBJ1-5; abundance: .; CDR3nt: TGCGCCAGCAGCCAGATCGGGGAGAATCAGCCCCAGCATTTT; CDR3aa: CASSQIGENQPQHF
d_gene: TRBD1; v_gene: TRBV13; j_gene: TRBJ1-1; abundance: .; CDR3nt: TGTGCCAGCAGCTTAGTAGGACAGGGTGGATATATGAACACTGAAGCTTTCTTT; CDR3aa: CASSLVGQGGYMNTEAFF
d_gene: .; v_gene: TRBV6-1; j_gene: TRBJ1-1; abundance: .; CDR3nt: TGTGCCACTAACGACAGTCCTTCTGAAGCTTTCTTT; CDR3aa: CATNDSPSEAFF
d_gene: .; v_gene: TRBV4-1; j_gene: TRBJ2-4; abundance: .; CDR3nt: TGCGCCAGCAGCCAAGTAGGAAGGCAGCGGTCCAGAAACATTCAGTACTTC; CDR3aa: CASSQVGRQRSRNIQYF
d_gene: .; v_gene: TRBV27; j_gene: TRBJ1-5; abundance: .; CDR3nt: TGTGCCAGCAGTTTAAATCGGGGGGATCAGCCCCAGCATTTT; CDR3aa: CASSLNRGDQPQHF
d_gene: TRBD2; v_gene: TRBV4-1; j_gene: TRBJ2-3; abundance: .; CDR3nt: TGCGCCAGCAGCCTGAAACTAGCGGGAGTTGTTAATACGCAGTATTTT; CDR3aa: CASSLKLAGVVNTQYF
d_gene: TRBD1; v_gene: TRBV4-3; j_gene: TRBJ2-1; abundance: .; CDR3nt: TGCGCCAGCAGCCAAGACGGGATACAGGGGGTCTATGAGCAGTTCTTC; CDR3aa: CASSQDGIQGVYEQFF
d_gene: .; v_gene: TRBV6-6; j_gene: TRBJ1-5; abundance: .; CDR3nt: TGTGCCAGCAGCTTGACAGCCGTGCAGCCCCAGCATTTT; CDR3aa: CASSLTAVQPQHF
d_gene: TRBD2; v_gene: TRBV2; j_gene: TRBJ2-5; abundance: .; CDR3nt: TGTGCCAGCCGGGAGGCGGGGGAGACCCAGTACTTC; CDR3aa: CASREAGETQYF
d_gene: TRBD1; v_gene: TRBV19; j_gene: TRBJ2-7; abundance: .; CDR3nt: TGTGCCAGTAGAGATTCAGGGGGCAACTACGAGCAGTACTTC; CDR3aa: CASRDSGGNYEQYF
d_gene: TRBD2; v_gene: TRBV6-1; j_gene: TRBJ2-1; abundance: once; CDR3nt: TGTGCCAGCAGGCTAGGCGGGGGGCAGGTAAATGAGCAGTTCTTC; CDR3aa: CASRLGGGQVNEQFF
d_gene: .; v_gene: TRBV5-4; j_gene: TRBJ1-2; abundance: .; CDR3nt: TGTGCCAGCAGCTTGGAGGCGGTGAACTATGGCTACACCTTC; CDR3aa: CASSLEAVNYGYTF
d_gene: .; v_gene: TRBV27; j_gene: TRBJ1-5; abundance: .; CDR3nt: TGTGCCACCAGGCCGGGCCCTTGGGAGCAGCCCCAGCATTTT; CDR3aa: CATRPGPWEQPQHF
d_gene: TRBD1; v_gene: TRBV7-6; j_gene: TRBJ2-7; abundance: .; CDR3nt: TGTGCCAGCAGCCTAACCTTAGGACAGGGCCACGAGCAGTACTTC; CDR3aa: CASSLTLGQGHEQYF
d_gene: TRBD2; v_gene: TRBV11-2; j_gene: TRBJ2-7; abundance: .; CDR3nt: TGTGCCAGCAGTTTCGAACCGGGACTAGCCGTCTACGAGCAGTACTTC; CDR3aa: CASSFEPGLAVYEQYF
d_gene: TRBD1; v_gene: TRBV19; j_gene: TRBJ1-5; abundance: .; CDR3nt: TGTGCCAGTAGTATACCCAGGACAGGGCAGCCCCAGCATTTT; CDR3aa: CASSIPRTGQPQHF
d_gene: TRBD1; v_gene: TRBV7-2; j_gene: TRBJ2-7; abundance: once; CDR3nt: TGTGCCAGCAGCCCACTGGGACAGTATATCTCCTACGAGCAGTACTTC; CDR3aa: CASSPLGQYISYEQYF
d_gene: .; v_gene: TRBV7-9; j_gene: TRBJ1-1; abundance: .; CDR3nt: TGTGCCAGCAGCCCAGGGAAAGTCACTGAAGCTTTCTTT; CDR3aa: CASSPGKVTEAFF
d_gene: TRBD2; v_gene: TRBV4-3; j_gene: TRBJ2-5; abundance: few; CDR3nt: TGCGCCAGCAGCCATGACCTAGCGGGAGAACTGCGAGAGACCCAGTACTTC; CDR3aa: CASSHDLAGELRETQYF
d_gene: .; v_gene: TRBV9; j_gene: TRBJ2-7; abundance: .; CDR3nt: TGTGCCAGCAGCGTACCGGGAGACGAGCAGTACTTC; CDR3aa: CASSVPGDEQYF
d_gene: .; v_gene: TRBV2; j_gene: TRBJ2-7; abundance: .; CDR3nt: TGTGCCAGCATGCCCCTCCGGGACTCCTACGAGCAGTACTTC; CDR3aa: CASMPLRDSYEQYF